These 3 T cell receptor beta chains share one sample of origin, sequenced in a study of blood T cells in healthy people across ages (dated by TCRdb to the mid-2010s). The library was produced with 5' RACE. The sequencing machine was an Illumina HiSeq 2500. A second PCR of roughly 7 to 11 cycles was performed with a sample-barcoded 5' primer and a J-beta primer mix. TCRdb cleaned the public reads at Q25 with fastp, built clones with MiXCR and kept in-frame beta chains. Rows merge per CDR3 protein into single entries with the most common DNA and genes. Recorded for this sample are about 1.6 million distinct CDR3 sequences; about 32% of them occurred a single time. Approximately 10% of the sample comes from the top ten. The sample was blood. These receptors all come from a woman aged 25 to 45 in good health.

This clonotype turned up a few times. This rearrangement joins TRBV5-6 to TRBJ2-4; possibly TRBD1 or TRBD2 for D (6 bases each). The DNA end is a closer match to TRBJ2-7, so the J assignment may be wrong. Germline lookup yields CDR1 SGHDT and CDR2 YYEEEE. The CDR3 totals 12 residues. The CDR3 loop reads CAGGQEGREQYF. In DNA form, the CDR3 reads TGTGCCGGGGGGCAGGAGGGTCGCGAGCAGTACTTC.

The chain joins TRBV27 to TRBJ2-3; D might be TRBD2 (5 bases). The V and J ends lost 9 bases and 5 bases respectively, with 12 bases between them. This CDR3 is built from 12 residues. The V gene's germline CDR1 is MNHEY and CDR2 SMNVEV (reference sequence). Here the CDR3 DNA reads TGTGCCAGTGGAGGCGTCCTAGATACGCAGTATTTT. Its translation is CASGGVLDTQYF.

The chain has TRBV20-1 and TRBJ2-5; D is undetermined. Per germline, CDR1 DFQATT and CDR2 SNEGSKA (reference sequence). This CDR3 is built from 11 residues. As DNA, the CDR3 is TGCAGGGCTCATGTCATCGAGACCCAGTACTTC. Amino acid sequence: CRAHVIETQYF.